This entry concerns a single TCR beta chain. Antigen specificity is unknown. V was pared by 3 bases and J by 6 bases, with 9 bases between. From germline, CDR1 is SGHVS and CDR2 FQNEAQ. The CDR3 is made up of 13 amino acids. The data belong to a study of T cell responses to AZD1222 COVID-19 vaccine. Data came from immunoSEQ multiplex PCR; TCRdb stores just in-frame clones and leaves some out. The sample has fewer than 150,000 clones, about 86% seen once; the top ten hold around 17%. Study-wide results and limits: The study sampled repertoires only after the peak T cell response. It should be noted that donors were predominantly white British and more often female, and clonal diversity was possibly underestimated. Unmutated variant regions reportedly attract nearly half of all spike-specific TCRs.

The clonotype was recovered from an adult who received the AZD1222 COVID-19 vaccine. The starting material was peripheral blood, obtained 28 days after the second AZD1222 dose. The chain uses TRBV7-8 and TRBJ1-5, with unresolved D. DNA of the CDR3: TGTGCCAGCAGCTTGGGCGGGGTTCAGCCCCAGCATTTT. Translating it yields CASSLGGVQPQHF.